The clone carrying this T cell receptor (beta chain) is medium-sized. What it recognizes is unknown. TCR alpha and beta CDR3 regions were amplified from RNA using iRepertoire nested multiplex PCR. For one-step reverse transcription and amplification, about 90-400 ng of tissue mRNA or PBMC total RNA was used. A single record per CDR3 protein comes from TCRdb applying MiXCR to the multiplex PCR reads. The data hold roughly 4,700 distinct CDR3 sequences, with under 30% observed a single time. The sample originates from a study of glioma-infiltrating T cells. Overall study results and limits: Tissue and blood shared very few CDR3 sequences. Non-neoplastic patients had below-expected tissue-blood divergence, while all gliomas exceeded expectation.

Material: glioma tissue, nonneoplastic brain tissue, or PBMCs (not recorded which). The TCR comes from a human donor with low-grade glioma or glioblastoma, undergoing nonglioma brain surgery, or in good health (not recorded which).

CDR3 sequence: CASSPRQEGEKLFF. DNA of the CDR3: TGCGCCAGCAGCCCCCGACAGGAAGGGGAAAAACTGTTTTTT. The V and J genes are TRBV4-1 and TRBJ1-4; TRBD1 is a possible D gene (6 bases). The CDR3 sequence is 14 residues long. Germline V gene data show CDR1 as MGHRA and CDR2 as YSYEKL. Trimming stripped 4 bases from V and 8 bases from J, with 14 bases between.